This TCR beta chain was documented in a study of blood T cells in healthy people across ages. A word on this clonotype: Its antigen is unidentified.

Approximately 9 milliliters was the volume of peripheral blood drawn from each donor. Looked up from germline, CDR1 is MNHEY and CDR2 is SVGAGI. This CDR3 is 16 amino acids long. The ends lost 7 bases at V and 0 bases at J; junction bases unmatched: 9. The use of a sample-barcoded 5' primer and a J-beta primer mix characterized a second PCR of about 6 to 11 cycles. Every molecule of cDNA carried a tag from a template-switch adaptor with 12 random nucleotides. Each CDR3 protein is one row after TCRdb ran MiXCR on the 5' RACE reads. The sample contains about 780,000 distinct CDR3 sequences, about 45% of which appear only once. General study points: Both higher diversity and more naive CD4+ cells marked long-lived donors when set against aged donors. In older individuals, TCR beta diversity per million T cells was lower, falling roughly linearly with age.

This receptor was identified in a man older than 75 in good health. Sequencing input: blood. The chain is built from TRBV6-5 and TRBJ2-1; 7 bases align to TRBD2. The CDR3 loop reads CASTPVGGSSYNEQFF. DNA of the CDR3: TGTGCCAGCACCCCCGTTGGCGGGAGCTCCTACAATGAGCAGTTCTTC.